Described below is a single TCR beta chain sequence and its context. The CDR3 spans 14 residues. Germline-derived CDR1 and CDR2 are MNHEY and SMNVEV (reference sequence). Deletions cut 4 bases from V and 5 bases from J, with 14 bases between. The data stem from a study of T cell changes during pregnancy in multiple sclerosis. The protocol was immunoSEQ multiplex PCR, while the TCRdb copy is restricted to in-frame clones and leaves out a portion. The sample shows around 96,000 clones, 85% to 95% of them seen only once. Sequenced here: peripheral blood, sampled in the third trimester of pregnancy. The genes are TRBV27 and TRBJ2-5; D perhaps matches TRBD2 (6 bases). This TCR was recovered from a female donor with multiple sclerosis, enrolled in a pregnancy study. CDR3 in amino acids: CASSSRLGGETQYF. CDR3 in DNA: TGTGCCAGCAGTTCAAGACTAGGTGGGGAGACCCAGTACTTC.